This T cell receptor beta chain derives from a study of blood T cell repertoires in COVID-19 (dated by TCRdb to 2018 to 2020). For the wider study: Samples covering the acute and convalescent phases of COVID-19 were provided by collaborators in the United States, Italy and Spain. The prospective study material was composed of cDNA or gDNA derived from T cells, B-cell-depleted T cells, or PBMCs. Deeply sampled blood TCRbeta repertoires from subjects exposed to, actively infected with, or recovered from COVID-19 were included in the dataset. The repertoires were released in a freely available public database meant as a resource for research on the immune response to SARS-CoV-2. Samples came from the ongoing ImmuneRACE study (first 160 participants) plus 1,254 subjects from 6 global collaborators. A de-identified subject ID, COVID-19 status, age in years and sex were almost always included in the sample metadata. Where HLA class I and class II types were available, the types were taken from metadata supplied by the sample provider, not from assay-based typing. What the work shows at the level of the full study, not this receptor alone: The quantity of clinical and demographic metadata differed by source and by participant and was supplied without curation.

V loses 5 bases, J loses 9 bases, and the germline ends lie 14 bases apart. CDR1 and CDR2 are read off the germline V gene as SGHTA and FQGNSA. From its cysteine to its phenylalanine, the CDR3 spans 13 amino acids. Only CDR3 DNA remains: 39 bases, in frame from the first base. In the prospective study, participants were about 18 to 95 years old, resided in fewer than 25 geographic areas of the United States, and were enrolled through a virtual design. In the prospective study, participants were assigned to cohorts based on the clinical history participants reported in a screening survey and a study questionnaire. In the prospective study, whole blood, serum and a nasopharyngeal or oropharyngeal swab were collected from each participant by mobile phlebotomists. Over a roughly two-month period, participants in the prospective study had the option of providing additional blood draws and questionnaires. Prospective study blood samples were shipped either frozen or at room temperature before DNA extraction.

The immunoSEQ Assay, a bias-controlled multiplex PCR, was used to amplify TCRbeta CDR3 regions from genomic DNA. The authors' analysis ran thus. Nucleated cell counts per sample were estimated from amplification of reference gene primers within the assay. To quantify the absolute abundance of each unique TCRbeta CDR3 rearrangement, sequence reads were collapsed and filtered. For each sample, productive Simpson clonality was calculated as the square root of Simpson's diversity index across productive rearrangements. As stored in TCRdb, this immuneACCESS dataset retains in-frame rearrangements with V and J assigned. A fraction of the clones does not appear; measured against another copy, unresolved V genes explain less than half of the discrepancy, and the remainder lacks a known reason. V, J and clone size reflect that table, while D and trimming were determined from the DNA. The sample table holds 200,000 to 300,000 clones, of which approximately 88% were seen once. The top ten constitute 2% to 2.5% of the sample.

Note on this clone: Its antigen target is currently unknown. The input lacks base qualities; no much larger clone sits a single base away.

The sequenced sample was PBMCs or T cells enriched from blood (not recorded which). The rearrangement combines TRBV7-2 with TRBJ2-1; TRBD2 might be the D gene, on 6 matching bases. The receptor comes from a woman in her 40s with acute COVID-19. The CDR3 protein sequence reads: CASSDPGLVEQFF. The sequence in DNA is TGTGCCAGCAGCGACCCGGGACTTGTTGAGCAGTTCTTC.